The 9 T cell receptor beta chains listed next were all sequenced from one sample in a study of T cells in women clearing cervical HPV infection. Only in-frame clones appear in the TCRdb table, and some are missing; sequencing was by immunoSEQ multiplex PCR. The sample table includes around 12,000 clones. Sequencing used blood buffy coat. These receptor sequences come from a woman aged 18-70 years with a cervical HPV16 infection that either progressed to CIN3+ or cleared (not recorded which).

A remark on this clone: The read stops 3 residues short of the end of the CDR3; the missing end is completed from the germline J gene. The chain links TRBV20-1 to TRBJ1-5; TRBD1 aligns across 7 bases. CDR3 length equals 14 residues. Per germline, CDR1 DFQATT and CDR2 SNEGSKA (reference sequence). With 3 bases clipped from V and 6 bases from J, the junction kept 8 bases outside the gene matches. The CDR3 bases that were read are TGCAGTGCTAGCTTGGACAGGATAGGTCAGCCC. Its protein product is CSASLDRIGQP. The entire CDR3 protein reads CSASLDRIGQPQHF.

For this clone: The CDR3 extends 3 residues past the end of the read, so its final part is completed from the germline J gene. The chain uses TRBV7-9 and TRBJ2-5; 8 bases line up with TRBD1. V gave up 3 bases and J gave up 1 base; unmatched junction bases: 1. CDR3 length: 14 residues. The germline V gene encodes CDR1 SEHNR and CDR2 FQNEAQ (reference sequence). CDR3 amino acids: CASSFQGAQETQYF. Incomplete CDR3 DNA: TGTGCCAGCAGCTTTCAGGGGGCCCAAGAGACC.

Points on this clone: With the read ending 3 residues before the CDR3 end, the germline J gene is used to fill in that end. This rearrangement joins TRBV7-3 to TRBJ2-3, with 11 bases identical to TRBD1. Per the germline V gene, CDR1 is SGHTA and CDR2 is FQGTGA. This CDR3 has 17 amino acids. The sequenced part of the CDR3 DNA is TGTGCCAGCAGCTTAAACATAGGGACAGGGGGATTTCAGCCG. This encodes CASSLNIGTGGFQP. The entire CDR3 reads CASSLNIGTGGFQPQYF.

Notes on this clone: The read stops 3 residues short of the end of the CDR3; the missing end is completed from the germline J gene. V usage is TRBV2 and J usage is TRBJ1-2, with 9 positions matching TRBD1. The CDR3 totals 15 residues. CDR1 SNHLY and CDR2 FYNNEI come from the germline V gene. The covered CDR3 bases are TGTGCCAGCAGTGAGGGCACAGGGGGCTCCGTCTCC. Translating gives CASSEGTGGSVS. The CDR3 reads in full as CASSEGTGGSVSYTF.

The CDR3 DNA, read in part, is TGTGCCAGCAGCCTCCCCAGCACTGAA. It codes for CASSLPSTE. The whole CDR3 protein reads CASSLPSTEAFF. The rearrangement joins TRBV7-9 to TRBJ1-1, with unresolved D. The read terminates 3 residues ahead of where the CDR3 ends, so the germline J gene completes it. CDR3 length equals 12 residues. Germline CDR1 SEHNR, CDR2 FQNEAQ (reference sequence). The ends were cut back, 5 bases at V and 4 bases at J, with 8 bases in the middle.

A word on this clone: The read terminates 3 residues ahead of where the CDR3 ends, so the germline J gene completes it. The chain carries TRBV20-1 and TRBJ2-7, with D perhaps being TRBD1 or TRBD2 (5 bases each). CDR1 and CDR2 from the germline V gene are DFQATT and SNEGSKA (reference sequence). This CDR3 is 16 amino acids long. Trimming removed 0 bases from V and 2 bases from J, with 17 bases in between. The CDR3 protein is CSARERGSHATYEQYF. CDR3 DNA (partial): TGCAGTGCTAGAGAGAGGGGTTCCCACGCAACCTACGAG.

The covered CDR3 bases are TGTGCCAGCAGTATAGACAGGGGAAACCCCTACGAG. This gives the protein CASSIDRGNPYE. Given in full, the CDR3 is CASSIDRGNPYEQYF. The V gene is TRBV2, the J gene TRBJ2-7, with 8 bases fitting TRBD1. The read comes to an end 3 residues before the CDR3 does, leaving the germline J gene to fill in the end. Germline V gives CDR1 SNHLY, CDR2 FYNNEI. The length of the CDR3 is 15 residues. V trimming: 5 bases; J trimming: 2 bases; junction bases outside the gene matches: 8. The entire variable domain, with the rest obtained from reference TRBV2 and TRBJ2-7, is as follows: EPEVTQTPSHQVTQMGQEVILRCVPISNHLYFYWYRQILGQKVEFLVSFYNNEISEKSEIFDDQFSVERPDGSNFTLKIRSTKLEDSAMYFCASSIDRGNPYEQYFGPGTRLTVT.

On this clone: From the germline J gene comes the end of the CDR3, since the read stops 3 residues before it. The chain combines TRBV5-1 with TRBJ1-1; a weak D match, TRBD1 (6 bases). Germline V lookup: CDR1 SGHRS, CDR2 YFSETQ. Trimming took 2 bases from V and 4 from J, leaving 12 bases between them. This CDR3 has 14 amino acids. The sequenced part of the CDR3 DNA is TGCGCCAGCAGCTTTCCCGGACAGCTCACTGAA. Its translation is CASSFPGQLTE. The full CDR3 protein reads CASSFPGQLTEAFF.

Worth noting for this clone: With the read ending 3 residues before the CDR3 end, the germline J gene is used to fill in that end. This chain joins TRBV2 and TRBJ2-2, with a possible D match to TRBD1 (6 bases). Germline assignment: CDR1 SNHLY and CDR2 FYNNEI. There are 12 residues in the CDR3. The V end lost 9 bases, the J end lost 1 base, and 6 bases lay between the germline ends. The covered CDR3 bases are TGTGCCAGGGGACAGAACACCGGGGAG. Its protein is CARGQNTGE. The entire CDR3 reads CARGQNTGELFF. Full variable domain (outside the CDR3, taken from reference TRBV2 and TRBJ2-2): EPEVTQTPSHQVTQMGQEVILRCVPISNHLYFYWYRQILGQKVEFLVSFYNNEISEKSEIFDDQFSVERPDGSNFTLKIRSTKLEDSAMYFCARGQNTGELFFGEGSRLTVL.